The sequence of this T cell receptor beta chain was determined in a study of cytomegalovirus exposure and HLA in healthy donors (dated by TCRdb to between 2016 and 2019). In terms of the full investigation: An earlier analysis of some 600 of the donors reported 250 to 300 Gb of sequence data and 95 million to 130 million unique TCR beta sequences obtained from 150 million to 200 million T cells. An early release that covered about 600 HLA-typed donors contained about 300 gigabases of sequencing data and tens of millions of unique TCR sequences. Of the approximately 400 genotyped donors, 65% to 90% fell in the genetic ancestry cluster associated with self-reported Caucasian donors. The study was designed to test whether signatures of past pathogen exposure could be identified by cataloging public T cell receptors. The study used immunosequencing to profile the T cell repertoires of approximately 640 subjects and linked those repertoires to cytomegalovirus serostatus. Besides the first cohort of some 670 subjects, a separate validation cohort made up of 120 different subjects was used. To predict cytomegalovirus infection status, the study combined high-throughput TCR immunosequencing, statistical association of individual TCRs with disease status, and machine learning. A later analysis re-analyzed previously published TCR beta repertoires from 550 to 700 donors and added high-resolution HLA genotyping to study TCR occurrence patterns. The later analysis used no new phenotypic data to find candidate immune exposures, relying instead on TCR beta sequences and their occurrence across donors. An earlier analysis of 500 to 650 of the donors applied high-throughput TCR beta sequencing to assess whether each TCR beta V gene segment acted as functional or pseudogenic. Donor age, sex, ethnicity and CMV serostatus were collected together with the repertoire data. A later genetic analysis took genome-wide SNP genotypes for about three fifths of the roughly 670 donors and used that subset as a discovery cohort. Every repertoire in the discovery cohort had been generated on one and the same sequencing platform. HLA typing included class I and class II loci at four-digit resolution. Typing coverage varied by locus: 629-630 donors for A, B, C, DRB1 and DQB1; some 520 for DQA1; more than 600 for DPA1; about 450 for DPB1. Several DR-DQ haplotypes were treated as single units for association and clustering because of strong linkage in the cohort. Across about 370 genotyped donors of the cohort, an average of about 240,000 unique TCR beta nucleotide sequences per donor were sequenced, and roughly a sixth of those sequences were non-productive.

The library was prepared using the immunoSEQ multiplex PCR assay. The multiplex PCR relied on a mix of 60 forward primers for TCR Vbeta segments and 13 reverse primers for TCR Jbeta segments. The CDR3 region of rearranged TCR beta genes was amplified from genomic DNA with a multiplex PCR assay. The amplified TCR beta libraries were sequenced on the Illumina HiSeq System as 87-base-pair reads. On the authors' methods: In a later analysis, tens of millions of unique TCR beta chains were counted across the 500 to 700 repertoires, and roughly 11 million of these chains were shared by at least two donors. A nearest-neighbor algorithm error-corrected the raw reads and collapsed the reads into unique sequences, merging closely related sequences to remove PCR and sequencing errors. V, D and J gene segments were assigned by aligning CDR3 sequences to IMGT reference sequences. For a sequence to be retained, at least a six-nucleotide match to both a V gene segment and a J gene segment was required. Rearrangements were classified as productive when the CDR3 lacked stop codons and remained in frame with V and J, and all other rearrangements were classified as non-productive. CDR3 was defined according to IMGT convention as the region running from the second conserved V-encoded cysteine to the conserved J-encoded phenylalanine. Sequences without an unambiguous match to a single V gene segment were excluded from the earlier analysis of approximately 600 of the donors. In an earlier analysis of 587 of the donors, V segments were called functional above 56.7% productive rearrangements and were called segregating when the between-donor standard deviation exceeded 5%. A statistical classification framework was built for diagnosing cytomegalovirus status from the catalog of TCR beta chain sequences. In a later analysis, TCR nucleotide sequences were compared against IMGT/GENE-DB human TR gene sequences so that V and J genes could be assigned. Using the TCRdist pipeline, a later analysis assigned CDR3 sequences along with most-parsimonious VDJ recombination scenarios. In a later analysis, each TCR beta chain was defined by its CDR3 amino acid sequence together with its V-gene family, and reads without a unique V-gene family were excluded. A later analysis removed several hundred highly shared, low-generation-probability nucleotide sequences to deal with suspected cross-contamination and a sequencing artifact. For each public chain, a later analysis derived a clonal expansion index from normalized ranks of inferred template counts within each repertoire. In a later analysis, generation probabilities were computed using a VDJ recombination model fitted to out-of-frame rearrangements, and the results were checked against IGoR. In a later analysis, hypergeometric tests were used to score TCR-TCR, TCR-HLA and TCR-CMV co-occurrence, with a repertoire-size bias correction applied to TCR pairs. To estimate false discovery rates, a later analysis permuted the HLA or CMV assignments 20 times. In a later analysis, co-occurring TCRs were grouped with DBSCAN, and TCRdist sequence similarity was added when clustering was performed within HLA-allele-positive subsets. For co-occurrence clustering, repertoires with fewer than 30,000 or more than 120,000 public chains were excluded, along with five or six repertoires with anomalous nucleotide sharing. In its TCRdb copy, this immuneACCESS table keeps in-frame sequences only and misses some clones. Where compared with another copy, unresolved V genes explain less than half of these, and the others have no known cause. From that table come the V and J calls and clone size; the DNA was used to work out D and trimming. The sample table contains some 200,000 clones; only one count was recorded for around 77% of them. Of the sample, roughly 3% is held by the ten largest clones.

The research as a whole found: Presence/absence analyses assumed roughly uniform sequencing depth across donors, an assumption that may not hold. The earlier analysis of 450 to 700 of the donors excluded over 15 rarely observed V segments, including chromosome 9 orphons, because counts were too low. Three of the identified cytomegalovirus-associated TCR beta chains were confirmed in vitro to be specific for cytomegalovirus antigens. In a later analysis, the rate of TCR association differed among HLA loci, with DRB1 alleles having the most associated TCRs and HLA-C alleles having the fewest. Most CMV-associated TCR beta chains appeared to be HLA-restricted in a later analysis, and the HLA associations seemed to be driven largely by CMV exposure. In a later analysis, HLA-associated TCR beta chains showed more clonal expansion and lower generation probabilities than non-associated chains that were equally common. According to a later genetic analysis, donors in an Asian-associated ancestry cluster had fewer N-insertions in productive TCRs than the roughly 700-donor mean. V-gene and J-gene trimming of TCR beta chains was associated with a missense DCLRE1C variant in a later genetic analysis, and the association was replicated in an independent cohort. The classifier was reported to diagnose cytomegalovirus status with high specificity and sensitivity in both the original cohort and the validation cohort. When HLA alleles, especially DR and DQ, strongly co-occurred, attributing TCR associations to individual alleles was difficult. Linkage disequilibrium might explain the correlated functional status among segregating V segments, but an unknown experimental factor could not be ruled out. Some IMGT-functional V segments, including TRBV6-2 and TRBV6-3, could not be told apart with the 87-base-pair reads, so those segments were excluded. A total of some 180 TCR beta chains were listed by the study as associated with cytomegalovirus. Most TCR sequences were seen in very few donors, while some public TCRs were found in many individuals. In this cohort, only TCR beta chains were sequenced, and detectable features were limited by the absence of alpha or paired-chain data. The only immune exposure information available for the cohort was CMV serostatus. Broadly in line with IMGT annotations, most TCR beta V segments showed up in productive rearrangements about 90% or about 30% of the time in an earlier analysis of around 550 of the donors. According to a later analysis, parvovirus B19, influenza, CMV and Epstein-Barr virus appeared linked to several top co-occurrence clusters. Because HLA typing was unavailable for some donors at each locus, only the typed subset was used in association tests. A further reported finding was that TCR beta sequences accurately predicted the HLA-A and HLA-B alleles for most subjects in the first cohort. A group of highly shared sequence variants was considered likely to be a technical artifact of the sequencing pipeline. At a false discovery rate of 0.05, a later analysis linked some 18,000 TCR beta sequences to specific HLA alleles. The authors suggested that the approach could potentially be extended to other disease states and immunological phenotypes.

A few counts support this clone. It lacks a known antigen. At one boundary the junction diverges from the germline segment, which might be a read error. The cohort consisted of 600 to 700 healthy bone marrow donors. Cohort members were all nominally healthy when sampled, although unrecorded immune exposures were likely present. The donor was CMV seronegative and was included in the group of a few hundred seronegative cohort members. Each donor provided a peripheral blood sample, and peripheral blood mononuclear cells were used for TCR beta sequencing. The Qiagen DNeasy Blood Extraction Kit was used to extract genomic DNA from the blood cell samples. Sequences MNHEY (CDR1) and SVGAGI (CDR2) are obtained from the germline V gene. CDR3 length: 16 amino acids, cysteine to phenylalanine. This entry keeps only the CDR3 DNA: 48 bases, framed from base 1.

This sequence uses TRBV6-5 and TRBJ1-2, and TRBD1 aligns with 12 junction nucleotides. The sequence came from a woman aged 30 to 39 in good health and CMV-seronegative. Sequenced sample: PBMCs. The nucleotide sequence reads TGTGCCAGCAGTTCGGGACAGGGGGCCAGATGGAATGGCTACCCCTTC. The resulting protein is CASSSGQGARWNGYPF.